A single sample is the source of the 8 T cell receptor beta chains below, sequenced in a study of cytomegalovirus exposure and HLA in healthy donors. PCR involved 60 Vbeta and 13 Jbeta primers. Profiling relied on immunoSEQ multiplex PCR, and the TCRdb table lists in-frame clones only, not all of them. The data show 150,000 to 200,000 clones, under 70% seen once. Sequencing used PBMCs. The receptors were sampled from a man aged 25-40 years in good health and CMV-seropositive.

CDR3 protein: CASSDPRFESNYGYTF. The CDR3 region has the DNA TGCGCCAGCAGCGATCCCCGTTTTGAGTCTAACTATGGCTACACCTTC. The chain carries TRBV5-1 and TRBJ1-2; D ambiguous. CDR1 and CDR2 (germline): SGHRS, YFSETQ. Trimming pared 4 bases from V and 0 bases from J, leaving 16 bases between. This CDR3 comprises 16 residues.

This clone was seen a handful of times. The V gene is TRBV5-4, the J gene TRBJ2-3; maybe TRBD2 (5 bases). Germline-derived CDR1 and CDR2 are SGHNT and YYREEE (reference sequence). This CDR3 has 14 amino acids. Trimming removed 3 bases from V and 0 bases from J, with 8 bases in between. Written as DNA, the CDR3 is TGTGCCAGCAGCTATGGGAGTAGCACAGATACGCAGTATTTT. This gives the protein CASSYGSSTDTQYF.

This chain uses TRBV7-9 with TRBJ2-1, with TRBD1 as a possible D gene (6 bases). The germline V gene has CDR1 SEHNR and CDR2 FQNEAQ (reference sequence). The CDR3 loop spans 13 amino acids. Trimming took off 6 bases at V and 2 bases at J, with 8 bases between the two ends. In nucleotides, the CDR3 is TGTGCCAGCAGTACAGGGACCTACAATGAGCAGTTCTTC. Protein sequence: CASSTGTYNEQFF.

This chain connects TRBV19 to TRBJ1-4; D remains ambiguous. From germline, CDR1 is LNHDA and CDR2 SQIVND (reference sequence). Trimming took off 3 bases at V and 7 bases at J, with 12 bases between the two ends. The CDR3 consists of 14 residues. The CDR3 nucleotides read TGTGCCAGTAGTATGGGAGTAGTCAGTGAAAAACTGTTTTTT. This sequence encodes CASSMGVVSEKLFF.

Only one count was recorded for this clone. The rearrangement uses TRBV2 and TRBJ2-3; 8 nucleotides align to TRBD2. Trimming took 6 bases from V and 2 from J; bases not matched to a gene: 7. The CDR3 runs to 15 residues. Germline assignment: CDR1 SNHLY and CDR2 FYNNEI. CDR3 in amino acids: CASSVLAVTTDTQYF. CDR3 DNA sequence: TGTGCCAGCAGCGTACTAGCGGTTACCACAGATACGCAGTATTTT.

J is TRBJ1-2 and V is TRBV19; no firm D call. V was pared by 11 bases and J by 2 bases, with 15 bases between. Germline loops: CDR1 LNHDA, CDR2 SQIVND (reference sequence). The CDR3 extends over 13 amino acids. DNA of the CDR3: TGTGCCGCGTCGGAGGGCGGCAACTATGGCTACACCTTC. The encoded protein is CAASEGGNYGYTF. Full variable domain (outside the CDR3, taken from reference TRBV19 and TRBJ1-2): DGGITQSPKYLFRKEGQNVTLSCEQNLNHDAMYWYRQDPGQGLRLIYYSQIVNDFQKGDIAEGYSVSREKKESFPLTVTSAQKNPTAFYLCAASEGGNYGYTFGSGTRLTVV.

This clone showed up just a few times. The chain recombines TRBV5-1 with TRBJ2-7, with TRBD2 as a possible D gene (6 bases). CDR1 and CDR2 (germline): SGHRS, YFSETQ. The germline V and J ends were trimmed by 2 bases and 2 bases, with 11 bases remaining between them. CDR3 size: 14 residues. The CDR3 reads CASSFPGLPYEQYF. CDR3 nucleotide sequence: TGCGCCAGCAGCTTCCCGGGACTCCCCTACGAGCAGTACTTC.

CDR3 loop: CASTEAGDREWETQYF. The CDR3 nucleotides read TGTGCCAGCACCGAAGCAGGGGACAGGGAATGGGAGACCCAGTACTTC. This rearrangement joins TRBV28 to TRBJ2-5; 9 bases fit TRBD1. This CDR3 contains 16 residues. Per the germline V gene, CDR1 is MDHEN and CDR2 is SYDVKM. Losses at the gene ends were 7 bases for V and 5 bases for J; bases not matched to a gene: 14.